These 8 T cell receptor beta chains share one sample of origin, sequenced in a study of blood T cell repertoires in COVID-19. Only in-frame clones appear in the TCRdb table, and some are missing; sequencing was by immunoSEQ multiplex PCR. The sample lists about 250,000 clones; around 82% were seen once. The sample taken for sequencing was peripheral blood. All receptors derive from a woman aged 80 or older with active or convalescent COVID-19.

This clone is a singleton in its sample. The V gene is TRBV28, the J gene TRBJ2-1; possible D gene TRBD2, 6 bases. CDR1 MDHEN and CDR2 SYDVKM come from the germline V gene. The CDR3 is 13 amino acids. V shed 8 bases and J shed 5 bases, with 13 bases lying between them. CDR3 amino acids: CASWRRDHNEQFF. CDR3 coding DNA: TGTGCCAGCTGGAGGCGGGACCACAATGAGCAGTTCTTC.

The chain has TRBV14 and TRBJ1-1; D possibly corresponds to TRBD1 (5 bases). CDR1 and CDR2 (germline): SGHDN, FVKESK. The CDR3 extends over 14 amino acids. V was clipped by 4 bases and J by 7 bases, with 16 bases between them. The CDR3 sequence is CASSLFRGTLEAFF. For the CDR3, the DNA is TGTGCCAGCAGCCTCTTTAGGGGAACCCTTGAAGCTTTCTTT.

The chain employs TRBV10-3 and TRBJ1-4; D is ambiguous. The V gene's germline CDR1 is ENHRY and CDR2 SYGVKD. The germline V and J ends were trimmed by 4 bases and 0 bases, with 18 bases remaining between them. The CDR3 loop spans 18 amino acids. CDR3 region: CAISALTTRGTTNEKLFF. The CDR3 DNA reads TGTGCCATCAGTGCCCTAACGACTCGAGGGACAACTAATGAAAAACTGTTTTTT.

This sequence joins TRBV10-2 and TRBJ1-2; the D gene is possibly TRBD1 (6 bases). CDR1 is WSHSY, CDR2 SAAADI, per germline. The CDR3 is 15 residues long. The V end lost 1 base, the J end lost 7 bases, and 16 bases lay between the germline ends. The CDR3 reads CASSEYVGALPGYTF. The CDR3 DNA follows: TGCGCCAGCAGTGAGTATGTGGGGGCGCTTCCTGGCTACACCTTC.

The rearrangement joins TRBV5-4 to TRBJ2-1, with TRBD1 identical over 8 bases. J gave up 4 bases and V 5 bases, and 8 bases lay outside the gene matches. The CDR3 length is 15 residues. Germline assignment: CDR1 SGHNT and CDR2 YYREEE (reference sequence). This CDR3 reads CASRRDRGSYNEQFF. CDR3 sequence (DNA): TGTGCCAGCAGGCGAGACAGGGGTAGTTACAATGAGCAGTTCTTC.

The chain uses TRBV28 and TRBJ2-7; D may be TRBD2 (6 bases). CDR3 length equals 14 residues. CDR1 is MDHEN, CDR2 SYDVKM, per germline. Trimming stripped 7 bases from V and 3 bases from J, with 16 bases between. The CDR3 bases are TGTGCCAGCACCCCCGGAGGGTCACTCTACGAGCAGTACTTC. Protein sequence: CASTPGGSLYEQYF. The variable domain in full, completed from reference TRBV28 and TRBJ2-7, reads DVKVTQSSRYLVKRTGEKVFLECVQDMDHENMFWYRQDPGLGLRLIYFSYDVKMKEKGDIPEGYSVSREKKERFSLILESASTNQTSMYLCASTPGGSLYEQYFGPGTRLTVT.

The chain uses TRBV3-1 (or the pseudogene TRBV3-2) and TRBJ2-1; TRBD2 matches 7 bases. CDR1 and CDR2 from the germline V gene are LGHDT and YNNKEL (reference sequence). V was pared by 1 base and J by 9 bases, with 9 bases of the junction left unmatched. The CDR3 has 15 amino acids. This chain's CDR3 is CASSQGRIRGVEQFF. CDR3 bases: TGTGCCAGCAGCCAAGGAAGGATCCGGGGGGTTGAGCAGTTCTTC.

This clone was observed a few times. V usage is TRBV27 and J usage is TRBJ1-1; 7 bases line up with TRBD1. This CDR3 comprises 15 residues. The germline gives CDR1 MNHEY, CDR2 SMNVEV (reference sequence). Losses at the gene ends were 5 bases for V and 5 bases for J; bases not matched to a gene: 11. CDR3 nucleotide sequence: TGTGCCAGCAGTGTCTCCCACAGGGGCCGGACTGAAGCTTTCTTT. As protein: CASSVSHRGRTEAFF.